The 3 T cell receptor beta chains below were found in one sample sequenced in a study of T cells in narcolepsy listed by TCRdb under 2018. Library creation used the immunoSEQ multiplex PCR assay. Drawn from immuneACCESS, this table holds only the in-frame rearrangements with V and J called that TCRdb kept. Clones are partly lost; checked studies trace under half to an unresolved V gene and leave the rest unexplained. In all, the sample holds 30,000 to 45,000 clones, and about 90% of those were seen once. The ten largest clones take up about 0.8% of the sample. The material sequenced was CD45RA- memory CD4+ T cells from PBMCs. This specimen's cell subset or site label, interpreted: memory T cells sorted ex vivo from peripheral blood. These receptors all stem from a human donor with narcolepsy.

This clone was observed once. The rearrangement uses TRBV27 and TRBJ1-6; D remains ambiguous. The germline CDR1 and CDR2 sequences are MNHEY and SMNVEV (reference sequence). Deletions cut 3 bases from V and 7 bases from J, with 7 bases between. The CDR3 has 13 residues. The CDR3 loop reads CASSFRRNSPLHF. CDR3 nucleotide sequence: TGTGCCAGCAGTTTCAGGCGGAATTCACCCCTCCACTTT.

The rearrangement links TRBV7-2 to TRBJ2-7; 8 bases are shared with TRBD1. Germline CDR1 and CDR2: SGHTA and FQGNSA. CDR3 length: 15 residues. J gave up 1 base and V 2 bases, and 4 bases lay outside the gene matches. Written as DNA, the CDR3 is TGTGCCAGCAGCTTAAGAGGACAGGGATCCTACGAGCAGTACTTC. Translating gives CASSLRGQGSYEQYF.

V gene TRBV18 combines with J gene TRBJ2-4, with D perhaps TRBD1 (5 bases). The V gene's germline CDR1 is KGHSH and CDR2 LQKENI. V shed 6 bases and J shed 0 bases, with 12 bases lying between them. The CDR3 is 15 amino acids. The CDR3, as DNA: TGTGCCAGCTCTTCCTCAGGGTTAGCCAAAAACATTCAGTACTTC. It encodes CASSSSGLAKNIQYF.